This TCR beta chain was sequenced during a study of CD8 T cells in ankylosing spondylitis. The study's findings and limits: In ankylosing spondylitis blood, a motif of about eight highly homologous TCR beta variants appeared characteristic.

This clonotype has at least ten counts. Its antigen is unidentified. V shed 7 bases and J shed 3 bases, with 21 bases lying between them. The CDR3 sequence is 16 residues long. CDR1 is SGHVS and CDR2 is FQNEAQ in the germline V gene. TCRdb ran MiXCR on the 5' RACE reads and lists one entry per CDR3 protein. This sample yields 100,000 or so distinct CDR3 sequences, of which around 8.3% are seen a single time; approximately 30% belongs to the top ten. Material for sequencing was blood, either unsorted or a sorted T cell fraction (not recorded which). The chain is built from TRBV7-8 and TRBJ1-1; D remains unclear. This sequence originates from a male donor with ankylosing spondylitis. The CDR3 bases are TGTGCCAGCACCCAATTCACGGGGTTTATCTACACTGAAGCTTTCTTT. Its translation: CASTQFTGFIYTEAFF.